Shown below are 26 T cell receptor beta chains from a single sample sequenced in a study of blood T cell repertoires in COVID-19. The assay was immunoSEQ multiplex PCR, and TCRdb's table has in-frame clones only and misses some. This table holds 150,000 to 200,000 clones, approximately 86% found once. The material sequenced was peripheral blood. The origin of the receptors is a man aged 55-75 years with acute or convalescent COVID-19.

The rearrangement joins TRBV5-1 to TRBJ1-2; a possible D gene is TRBD1 (5 bases). V was clipped by 4 bases and J by 6 bases, with 13 bases between them. CDR3 length: 13 amino acids. Germline V gene data show CDR1 as SGHRS and CDR2 as YFSETQ. CDR3 in amino acids: CASSPPQTDGYTF. The CDR3 DNA sequence: TGCGCCAGCAGCCCCCCACAGACAGATGGCTACACCTTC.

This chain uses TRBV29-1 with TRBJ2-5; 7 positions match TRBD2. V trimming: 4 bases; J trimming: 5 bases; junction bases outside the gene matches: 10. CDR3 size: 14 residues. The V gene's germline CDR1 is SQVTM and CDR2 ANQGSEA. CDR3 sequence (DNA): TGCAGCGTTGCGAGGCGGGGGAACGGGGAGACCCAGTACTTC. Amino acid sequence: CSVARRGNGETQYF.

The rearrangement joins TRBV28 to TRBJ1-1; 7 bases line up with TRBD1. The V gene end was trimmed by 5 bases and the J gene end by 1 base; junction bases not matched to a gene: 7. Germline V CDR1 and CDR2: MDHEN, SYDVKM. The CDR3 loop spans 15 amino acids. This CDR3 is CASSPYRGKNTEAFF. In DNA, the CDR3 is TGTGCCAGCAGTCCATACAGGGGAAAGAACACTGAAGCTTTCTTT.

V usage is TRBV5-1 and J usage is TRBJ1-1; no clear D. Trimming stripped 7 bases from V and 0 bases from J, with 13 bases between. The CDR3 length is 14 residues. CDR1 is SGHRS, CDR2 YFSETQ, per germline. CDR3 protein: CASGTGTMNTEAFF. CDR3 in DNA: TGCGCCAGCGGTACGGGAACGATGAACACTGAAGCTTTCTTT.

This clone was recorded a few times. The chain is built from TRBV3-1 (or the pseudogene TRBV3-2) and TRBJ1-1, with D uncertain. The CDR3 totals 14 residues. V was trimmed by 3 bases and J by 0 bases, leaving 8 bases between them. The germline gives CDR1 LGHDT, CDR2 YNNKEL (reference sequence). The CDR3 loop is CASSQSVVNTEAFF. The CDR3 DNA reads as TGTGCCAGCAGCCAGAGCGTGGTGAACACTGAAGCTTTCTTT.

The genes are TRBV28 and TRBJ1-5, with TRBD1 matching over 10 bases. The CDR3 length is 15 residues. Germline V gives CDR1 MDHEN, CDR2 SYDVKM. The V segment lost 7 bases and the J segment 5 bases; nucleotides outside the gene matches: 8. The CDR3 sequence is CASTNQGQGDQPQHF. CDR3 DNA: TGTGCCAGCACCAACCAAGGACAGGGGGATCAGCCCCAGCATTTT.

The rearrangement links TRBV24-1 to TRBJ2-5; TRBD1 aligns across 9 bases. V shed 4 bases, J shed 7 bases, and the junction held 6 bases outside the gene matches. Germline values: CDR1 KGHDR, CDR2 SFDVKD. The CDR3 consists of 14 residues. CDR3 sequence: CATSDRTGVATQYF. DNA of the CDR3: TGTGCCACCAGTGACCGGACAGGGGTGGCGACCCAGTACTTC.

Only one count was recorded for this clone. J is TRBJ2-1 and V is TRBV27, with 16 bases aligning to TRBD2. The CDR3 runs 18 residues. V gave up 1 base and J gave up 7 bases; unmatched junction bases: 7. Germline V CDR1 and CDR2: MNHEY, SMNVEV (reference sequence). The DNA for the CDR3 is TGTGCCAGCAGTTTATTCCCGGGACTAGCGGGAGGGCCAAATGAGCAGTTCTTC. This gives the protein CASSLFPGLAGGPNEQFF.

This clone is a singleton in its sample. The chain couples TRBV16 to TRBJ2-1; 7 bases are shared with TRBD1. Per germline, CDR1 KGHSY and CDR2 FQNENV. J gave up 5 bases and V 5 bases, and 3 bases lay outside the gene matches. This CDR3 is built from 13 residues. The DNA for the CDR3 is TGTGCCAGCAGCTGGGGACAGAACAATGAGCAGTTCTTC. It codes for CASSWGQNNEQFF.

This sequence joins TRBV29-1 and TRBJ2-7, with D perhaps TRBD1 (6 bases). CDR3 length: 14 residues. Trimming left V 4 bases short and J 2 bases short, with 15 bases between. The germline gives CDR1 SQVTM, CDR2 ANQGSEA. The CDR3 region is CSVALRGPPYEQYF. The CDR3, as DNA: TGCAGCGTTGCCCTCAGGGGCCCCCCCTACGAGCAGTACTTC.

The chain is built from TRBV7-3 and TRBJ1-2; 9 bases are shared with TRBD1. The CDR3 consists of 15 residues. The germline V gene encodes CDR1 SGHTA and CDR2 FQGTGA. After removal of 5 bases from V and 3 bases from J, the junction contained 7 bases not matched to a gene. The CDR3 DNA is TGTGCCAGCAGCCGGACAGGGGAGGCGGACTATGGCTACACCTTC. It encodes CASSRTGEADYGYTF.

The rearrangement uses TRBV11-2 and TRBJ2-5, with 7 bases matching TRBD2. The CDR3 consists of 14 residues. Germline CDR1 SGHAT, CDR2 FQNNGV. With V trimmed by 4 bases and J by 7 bases, 9 bases remained unmatched. CDR3 amino acids: CASSSTTSLGTQYF. CDR3 nucleotide sequence: TGTGCCAGCAGCTCCACGACTAGCTTAGGGACCCAGTACTTC.

V is TRBV28 and J is TRBJ1-1; D gene uncertain. Trimming left V 3 bases short and J 0 bases short, with 8 bases between. This CDR3 contains 14 residues. Germline V gene data show CDR1 as MDHEN and CDR2 as SYDVKM. The CDR3 bases are TGTGCCAGCAGTTTCGCGGGTATGAACACTGAAGCTTTCTTT. The encoded protein is CASSFAGMNTEAFF.

The rearrangement links TRBV24-1 to TRBJ2-1, with 15 nucleotides matching TRBD2. V trimming: 3 bases; J trimming: 6 bases; junction bases outside the gene matches: 8. CDR3 length: 18 residues. Per the germline V gene, CDR1 is KGHDR and CDR2 is SFDVKD. The CDR3: CATSDPGLAGGWGNEQFF. As DNA, the CDR3 is TGTGCCACCAGTGATCCTGGACTAGCGGGAGGGTGGGGCAATGAGCAGTTCTTC.

V gene TRBV6-5 combines with J gene TRBJ2-1; 16 bases map to TRBD2. The CDR3 length is 15 residues. CDR1 MNHEY and CDR2 SVGAGI come from the germline V gene. Unmatched junction bases numbered 5, after V lost 6 bases and J lost 9 bases. The CDR3 DNA reads TGTGCCAGCAGGGGACTAGCGGGAGGGTTTGGTGAGCAGTTCTTC. As protein: CASRGLAGGFGEQFF.

The chain carries TRBV27 and TRBJ2-3; D might be TRBD1 (5 bases). Trimming took 7 bases from V and 4 from J, leaving 15 bases between them. In germline, CDR1 is MNHEY, CDR2 SMNVEV (reference sequence). The CDR3 extends over 14 amino acids. The CDR3 loop reads CASTGHFRSDTQYF. CDR3 DNA sequence: TGTGCCAGCACTGGACACTTCCGGTCAGATACGCAGTATTTT.

The genes are TRBV10-2 and TRBJ2-2, with TRBD2 as a possible D gene (6 bases). The V gene lost 0 bases and the J gene lost 4 bases, with 15 bases spanning the gap. This CDR3 is built from 17 residues. Germline lookup yields CDR1 WSHSY and CDR2 SAAADI. CDR3 in DNA: TGCGCCAGCAGTGAGTCGACAAAGGAGGGTCCCACCGGGGAGCTGTTTTTT. As protein: CASSESTKEGPTGELFF.

Here the CDR3 DNA reads TGTGCCAGCAGCTTAGCCAGGAACAGGGACTCTGGAAACACCATATATTTT. Its translation: CASSLARNRDSGNTIYF. The chain links TRBV7-6 to TRBJ1-3; possible D gene TRBD1, 6 bases. Looked up from germline, CDR1 is SGHVS and CDR2 is FNYEAQ. The CDR3 runs to 17 residues. V was shortened by 0 bases and J by 0 bases, with 12 bases between the two germline ends.

The CDR3 reads CATSDPAQKAFF. The CDR3 nucleotides read TGTGCCACCAGTGATCCCGCCCAGAAAGCTTTCTTT. V is TRBV24-1 and J is TRBJ1-1; D gene unclear. Germline-derived CDR1 and CDR2 are KGHDR and SFDVKD. The CDR3 runs to 12 residues. Between the trimmed V and J ends, which lost 3 bases and 9 bases, there was a span of 10 bases.

This rearrangement joins TRBV7-3 to TRBJ2-3; 7 bases agree with TRBD2. Per germline, CDR1 SGHTA and CDR2 FQGTGA. The CDR3 consists of 15 residues. J lost 5 bases, V lost 4 bases, and 9 bases had no gene match. The CDR3 sequence: CASSSLGGMGDTQYF. In nucleotides, the CDR3 is TGTGCCAGCAGCTCCCTCGGGGGGATGGGAGATACGCAGTATTTT. The full variable domain, rest sourced from reference TRBV7-3 and TRBJ2-3, is GAGVSQTPSNKVTEKGKYVELRCDPISGHTALYWYRQSLGQGPEFLIYFQGTGAADDSGLPNDRFFAVRPEGSVSTLKIQRTERGDSAVYLCASSSLGGMGDTQYFGPGTRLTVL.

V usage is TRBV19 and J usage is TRBJ1-2, with no clear D. CDR1 is LNHDA and CDR2 is SQIVND in the germline V gene (reference sequence). This CDR3 region has 13 residues. Trimming removed 5 bases from V and 7 bases from J, with 14 bases in between. CDR3 DNA: TGTGCCAGTAGTCTCCCCGGCCCGGGTGGCTACACCTTC. Its translation: CASSLPGPGGYTF.

The J gene is TRBJ2-7, the V gene TRBV1; TRBD2, the table's D call, lacks a check against the DNA. TRBV1 constitutes a pseudogene. This CDR3 is built from 20 residues. The CDR3 DNA reads as TGCACCAGCAGCCAAGGGTCGGCGAGGTTTGGCGGTCAGAGCTCCTACGAGCAGTACTTC. This translates into CTSSQGSARFGGQSSYEQYF.

The chain employs TRBV11-2 and TRBJ2-4; 8 nucleotides match TRBD1. The trim removed 7 bases at V and 7 bases at J, leaving 18 bases unmatched. CDR1 and CDR2 from the germline V gene are SGHAT and FQNNGV. The CDR3 length is 17 residues. The CDR3 DNA reads TGTGCCAGCATTATTAAGGTGAGACAGGGGACGGGGAACATTCAGTACTTC. Translating gives CASIIKVRQGTGNIQYF.

The V and J genes are TRBV24-1 and TRBJ2-1; 8 bases match TRBD1. The V gene end was trimmed by 3 bases and the J gene end by 6 bases; junction bases not matched to a gene: 9. The length of the CDR3 is 16 residues. Per the germline V gene, CDR1 is KGHDR and CDR2 is SFDVKD. In DNA form, the CDR3 reads TGTGCCACCAGTGATCATGGACAGGGAAAGCTCAATGAGCAGTTCTTC. Translated, it gives CATSDHGQGKLNEQFF.

The chain joins TRBV30 to TRBJ1-4; no reliable D call. Germline V lookup: CDR1 GTSNPN, CDR2 SVGIG (reference sequence). This CDR3 has 13 amino acids. The V gene lost 3 bases and the J gene lost 4 bases, with 9 bases spanning the gap. DNA for the CDR3: TGTGCCTGGAGAGACGGGTTTAATGAAAAACTGTTTTTT. As protein: CAWRDGFNEKLFF.

The chain has TRBV7-3 and TRBJ2-2, with 7 bases that match TRBD1. There are 17 residues in the CDR3. V shed 5 bases, J shed 5 bases, and the junction held 14 bases outside the gene matches. The germline gives CDR1 SGHTA, CDR2 FQGTGA. In nucleotides, the CDR3 is TGTGCCAGCAGCCCCGACCCGACAGGGTTAAGTACCGGGGAGCTGTTTTTT. Translation: CASSPDPTGLSTGELFF.